This TCR beta chain was retrieved from a study of blood T cell repertoires in COVID-19. At the level of the study: Acute and convalescent COVID-19 samples came from the United States, Italy and Spain. The analysed material was cDNA or gDNA that came from T cells, B-cell-depleted T cells, or PBMCs.

The V end lost 2 bases, the J end lost 9 bases, and 12 bases lay between the germline ends. Germline V lookup: CDR1 SGHRS, CDR2 YFSETQ. The CDR3 covers 14 residues. Authors' analysis steps: From reference gene primer amplification, estimates of nucleated cell counts were derived. The table came from immunoSEQ multiplex PCR; TCRdb's copy has only in-frame clones and leaves some out. V and J calls and clone size follow that table, whereas D and trimming were derived from the DNA. The sample holds about 130,000 clones; about 91% are singletons and the top ten take 10%. This sequence joins TRBV5-1 and TRBJ1-6; D is perhaps TRBD1 (6 bases). This TCR came from a man aged 45 to 65 with acute or convalescent COVID-19. The sequenced sample was peripheral blood. CDR3 nucleotide sequence: TGCGCCAGCAGCTTTACAGGGTCGAGTTCACCCCTCCACTTT. This gives the protein CASSFTGSSSPLHF.